This T cell receptor (beta chain) comes out of a study of post-analysis software for immune sequencing data. Study observations and caveats: When patients were compared with controls, five TRBV segments were more frequent, TRBV5-6, TRBV5-1 and TRBV20-1 among them. The study found significantly lower normalized Chao1 diversity in multiple sclerosis patients than in controls. By F measure, samples from a shared preparation batch strongly co-clustered.

Every TCR beta cDNA library bore unique molecular identifiers. TCRdb reprocessed the PCR reads with MiXCR, giving one entry per CDR3 protein. Here the sample spans about 150,000 distinct CDR3 sequences, around 28% being singletons. Comments on this clonotype: What it binds is not known.

V dropped 1 base and J dropped 4 bases, with 14 bases sitting between them. CDR3 length equals 15 residues. The chain combines TRBV12-3 or TRBV12-4 with TRBJ2-7; D uncertain. This TCR derives from a girl aged 5-17 years with multiple sclerosis. Specimen: blood. In nucleotides, the CDR3 is TGTGCCAGCAGTTTAGGGGGAAAAGTTTTGTACGAGCAGTACTTC. This codes for CASSLGGKVLYEQYF.